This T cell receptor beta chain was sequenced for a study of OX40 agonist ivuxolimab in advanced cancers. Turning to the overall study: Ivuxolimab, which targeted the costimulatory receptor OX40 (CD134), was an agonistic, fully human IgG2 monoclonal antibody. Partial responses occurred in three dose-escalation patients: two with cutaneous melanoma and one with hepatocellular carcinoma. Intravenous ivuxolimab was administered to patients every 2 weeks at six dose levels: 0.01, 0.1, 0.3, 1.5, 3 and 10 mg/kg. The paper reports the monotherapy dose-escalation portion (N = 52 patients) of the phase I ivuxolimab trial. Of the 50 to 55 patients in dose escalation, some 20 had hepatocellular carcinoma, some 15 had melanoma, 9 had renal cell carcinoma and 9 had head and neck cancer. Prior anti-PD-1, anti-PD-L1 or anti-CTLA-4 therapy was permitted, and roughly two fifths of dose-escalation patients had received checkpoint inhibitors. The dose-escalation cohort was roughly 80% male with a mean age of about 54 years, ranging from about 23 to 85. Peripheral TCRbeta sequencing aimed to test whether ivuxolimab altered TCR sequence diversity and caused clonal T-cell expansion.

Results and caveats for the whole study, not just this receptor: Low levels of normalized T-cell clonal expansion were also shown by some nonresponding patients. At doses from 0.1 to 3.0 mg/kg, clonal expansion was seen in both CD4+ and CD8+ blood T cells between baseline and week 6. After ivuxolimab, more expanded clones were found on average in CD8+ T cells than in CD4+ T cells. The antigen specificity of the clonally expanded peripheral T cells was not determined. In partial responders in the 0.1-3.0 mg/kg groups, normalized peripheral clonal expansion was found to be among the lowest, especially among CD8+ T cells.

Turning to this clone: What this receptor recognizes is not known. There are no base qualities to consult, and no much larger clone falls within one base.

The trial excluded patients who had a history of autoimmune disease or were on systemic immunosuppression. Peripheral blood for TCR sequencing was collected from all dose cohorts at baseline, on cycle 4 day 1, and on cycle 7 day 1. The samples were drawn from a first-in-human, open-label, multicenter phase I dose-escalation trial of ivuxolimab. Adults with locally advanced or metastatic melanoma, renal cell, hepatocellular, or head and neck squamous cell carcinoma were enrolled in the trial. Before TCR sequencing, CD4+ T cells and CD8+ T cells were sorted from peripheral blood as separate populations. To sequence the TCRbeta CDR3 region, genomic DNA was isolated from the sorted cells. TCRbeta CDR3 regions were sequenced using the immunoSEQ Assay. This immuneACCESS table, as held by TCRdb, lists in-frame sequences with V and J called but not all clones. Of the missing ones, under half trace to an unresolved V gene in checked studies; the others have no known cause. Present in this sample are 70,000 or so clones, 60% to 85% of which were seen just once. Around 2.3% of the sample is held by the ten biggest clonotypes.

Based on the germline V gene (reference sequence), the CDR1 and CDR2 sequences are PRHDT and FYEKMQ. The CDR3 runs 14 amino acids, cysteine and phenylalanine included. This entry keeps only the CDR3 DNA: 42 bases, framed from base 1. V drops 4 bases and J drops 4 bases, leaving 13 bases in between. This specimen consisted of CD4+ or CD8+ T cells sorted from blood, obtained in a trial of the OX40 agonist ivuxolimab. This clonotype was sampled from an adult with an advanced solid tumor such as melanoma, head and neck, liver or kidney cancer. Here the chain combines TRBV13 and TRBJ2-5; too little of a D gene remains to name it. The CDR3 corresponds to CASSSERLGETQYF. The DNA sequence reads TGTGCCAGCAGCTCAGAACGTTTGGGAGAGACCCAGTACTTC.